This entry lists 9 T cell receptor beta chains sequenced from one sample in a study of post-analysis software for immune sequencing data. Whole-study results and caveats: When patients were compared with controls, about five TRBV segments were more frequent, TRBV5-6, TRBV5-1 and TRBV20-1 among them.

The antigens of these receptors remain unknown. Unique molecular identifiers had been added to the TCR beta cDNA libraries. TCRdb passed the PCR reads through MiXCR, listing each CDR3 protein once. The table shows about 460,000 distinct CDR3 sequences, with 40% to 55% occurring only once. Sequenced material: blood. These receptors originate from a girl under 18 with multiple sclerosis.

The rearrangement links TRBV7-9 to TRBJ1-1; tentatively, D is TRBD1 (5 bases). Trimming cost V 5 bases and J 1 base, with 14 bases left between them. Per germline, CDR1 SEHNR and CDR2 FQNEAQ (reference sequence). The CDR3 runs 15 residues. The CDR3 protein is CASSDGGGTNTEAFF. CDR3 nucleotide sequence: TGTGCCAGCAGCGACGGAGGCGGGACGAACACTGAAGCTTTCTTT.

This clonotype came up a few times. The chain carries TRBV10-3 and TRBJ2-7; 11 nucleotides match TRBD2. With V trimmed by 0 bases and J by 5 bases, 9 bases remained unmatched. CDR3 length: 17 amino acids. Germline V gene data show CDR1 as ENHRY and CDR2 as SYGVKD. The CDR3: CAISESGSGRASNEQYF. The CDR3 DNA reads TGTGCCATCAGTGAGTCGGGTAGCGGGAGGGCCTCTAACGAGCAGTACTTC.

The V gene is TRBV20-1, the J gene TRBJ1-4; D is unclear. V was clipped by 0 bases and J by 10 bases, with 15 bases between them. The length of the CDR3 is 14 residues. Germline V CDR1 and CDR2: DFQATT, SNEGSKA (reference sequence). The CDR3 loop reads CSARDPRADGKLFF. DNA of the CDR3: TGCAGTGCTAGAGATCCAAGGGCGGATGGAAAACTGTTTTTT.

This clonotype was detected only a few times. The chain combines TRBV7-3 with TRBJ2-2; D is possibly TRBD2 (6 bases). V dropped 4 bases and J dropped 4 bases, with 16 bases sitting between them. This CDR3 has 16 residues. Germline values: CDR1 SGHTA, CDR2 FQGTGA. The CDR3 DNA is TGTGCCAGCAGCTACTCTCCCCCCGGGGGCACCGGGGAGCTGTTTTTT. It specifies CASSYSPPGGTGELFF.

This clonotype was picked up a small number of times. The chain employs TRBV20-1 and TRBJ2-1; the match to TRBD2 covers 11 bases. Germline V gives CDR1 DFQATT, CDR2 SNEGSKA (reference sequence). J lost 1 base, V lost 3 bases, and 5 bases had no gene match. The CDR3 is 16 residues long. The DNA for the CDR3 is TGCAGTGCTAGGGTGGGACTAGCGGCATCCTACAATGAGCAGTTCTTC. As protein: CSARVGLAASYNEQFF.

This clonotype has a handful of counts. The CDR3: CASSPGLAGVQETQYF. In nucleotides, the CDR3 is TGTGCCAGCAGCCCGGGACTAGCGGGAGTACAAGAGACCCAGTACTTC. The genes are TRBV7-2 and TRBJ2-5, with TRBD2 identical over 14 bases. Germline CDR1 and CDR2: SGHTA and FQGNSA. This CDR3 is built from 16 residues. The V gene end was trimmed by 5 bases and the J gene end by 2 bases; junction bases not matched to a gene: 4.

This chain joins TRBV29-1 and TRBJ2-1; D possibly matches TRBD1 or TRBD2 (7 bases each). Germline values: CDR1 SQVTM, CDR2 ANQGSEA. CDR3 length: 12 residues. V was pared by 6 bases and J by 9 bases, with 15 bases between. CDR3 nucleotide sequence: TGCAGCGTGGGAGGGGGCCGGGGTGAGCAGTTCTTC. Its protein product is CSVGGGRGEQFF.

The chain links TRBV29-1 to TRBJ2-6, with no clear D. Germline V gives CDR1 SQVTM, CDR2 ANQGSEA. Trimming pared 0 bases from V and 1 base from J, leaving 4 bases between. This CDR3 region has 14 residues. CDR3 residues: CSVEDASGANVLTF. In DNA, the CDR3 is TGCAGCGTTGAAGACGCTTCTGGGGCCAACGTCCTGACTTTC.

This chain links TRBV3-1 with TRBJ2-2; D remains ambiguous. The ends were cut back, 1 base at V and 5 bases at J, with 8 bases in the middle. The CDR3 contains 14 residues. Per germline, CDR1 LGHDT and CDR2 YNNKEL (reference sequence). DNA of the CDR3: TGTGCCAGCAGCCAAGTTACACGGACCGGGGAGCTGTTTTTT. This codes for CASSQVTRTGELFF. Full variable domain (missing parts from reference TRBV3-1 and TRBJ2-2): DTAVSQTPKYLVTQMGNDKSIKCEQNLGHDTMYWYKQDSKKFLKIMFSYNNKELIINETVPNRFSPKSPDKAHLNLHINSLELGDSAVYFCASSQVTRTGELFFGEGSRLTVL.